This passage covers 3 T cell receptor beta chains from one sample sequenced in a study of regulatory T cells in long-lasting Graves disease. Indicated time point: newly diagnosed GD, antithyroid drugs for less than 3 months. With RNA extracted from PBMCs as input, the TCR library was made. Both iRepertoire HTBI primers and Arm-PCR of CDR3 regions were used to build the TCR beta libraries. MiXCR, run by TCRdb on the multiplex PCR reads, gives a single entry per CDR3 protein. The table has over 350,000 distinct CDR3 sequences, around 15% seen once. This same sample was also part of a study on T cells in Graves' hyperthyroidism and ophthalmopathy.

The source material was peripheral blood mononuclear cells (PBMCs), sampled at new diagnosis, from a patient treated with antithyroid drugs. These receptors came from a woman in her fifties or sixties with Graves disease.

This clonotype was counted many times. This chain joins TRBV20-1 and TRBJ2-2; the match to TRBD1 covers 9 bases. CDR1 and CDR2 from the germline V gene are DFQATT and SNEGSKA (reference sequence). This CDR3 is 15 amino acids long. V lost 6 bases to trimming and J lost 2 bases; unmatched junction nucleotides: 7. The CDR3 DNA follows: TGCAGTGCCAGACCGGGACAGGGAAACACCGGGGAGCTGTTTTTT. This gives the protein CSARPGQGNTGELFF.

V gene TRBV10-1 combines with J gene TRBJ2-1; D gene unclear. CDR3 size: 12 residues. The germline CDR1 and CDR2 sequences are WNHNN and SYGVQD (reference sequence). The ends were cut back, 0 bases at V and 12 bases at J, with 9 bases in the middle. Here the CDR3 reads CASSESARAQFF. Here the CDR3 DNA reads TGCGCCAGCAGTGAGTCGGCCCGGGCGCAGTTCTTC.

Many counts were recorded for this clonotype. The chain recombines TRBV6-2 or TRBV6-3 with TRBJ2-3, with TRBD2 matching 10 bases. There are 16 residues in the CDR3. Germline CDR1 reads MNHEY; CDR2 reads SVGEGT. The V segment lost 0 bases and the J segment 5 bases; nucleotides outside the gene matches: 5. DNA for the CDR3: TGTGCCAGCAGTTACTCGAGCGGGAGGGCCGGAGATACGCAGTATTTT. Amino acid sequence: CASSYSSGRAGDTQYF.